These 32 T cell receptor beta chains originate from one sample sequenced in a study of control samples from healthy donors and cancer patients. TCRdb's table, derived via immunoSEQ multiplex PCR, lists solely in-frame clones and lacks some. The sample shows 400,000 to 450,000 clones, 80% to 95% of them seen only once. Sequencing was done on a sample of PBMCs. These receptor sequences come from a man aged 40-55 years with head and neck cancer.

The V and J genes are TRBV12-3 or TRBV12-4 and TRBJ1-5; D is unresolved. V was shortened by 8 bases and J by 2 bases, with 10 bases between the two germline ends. The CDR3 consists of 13 residues. The CDR3 DNA reads as TGTGCCAGCTGGAGGGTTGGCAATCAGCCCCAGCATTTT. It translates to CASWRVGNQPQHF.

This sequence joins TRBV7-9 and TRBJ2-1, with TRBD2 matching 7 bases. CDR3 length equals 17 residues. V gave up 4 bases and J gave up 3 bases; unmatched junction bases: 12. Germline lookup yields CDR1 SEHNR and CDR2 FQNEAQ (reference sequence). The CDR3 reads CASSWTGLSGDYNEQFF. The CDR3 region has the DNA TGTGCCAGCAGCTGGACCGGCCTCAGCGGGGACTACAATGAGCAGTTCTTC.

V is TRBV9 and J is TRBJ2-2; no definite D call. Germline loops: CDR1 SGDLS, CDR2 YYNGEE. The CDR3 has 15 amino acids. Trimming removed 0 bases at V and 2 bases at J, with 8 bases between. CDR3 sequence (DNA): TGTGCCAGCAGCGTAGTGTCCACCAACACCGGGGAGCTGTTTTTT. It translates to CASSVVSTNTGELFF.

The CDR3 DNA is TGTGCCAGCAGTCCACAAACATTCCAGCCCCAGCATTTT. Protein product: CASSPQTFQPQHF. The rearrangement joins TRBV27 to TRBJ1-5; D is undetermined. In germline, CDR1 is MNHEY, CDR2 SMNVEV (reference sequence). V was pared by 5 bases and J by 7 bases, with 12 bases between. The CDR3 covers 13 residues.

This rearrangement joins TRBV7-8 to TRBJ2-5; no clear D gene. The V end lost 1 base, the J end lost 4 bases, and 13 bases lay between the germline ends. CDR3 length equals 15 residues. Germline values: CDR1 SGHVS, CDR2 FQNEAQ. CDR3 sequence: CASSLEVSLPETQYF. CDR3 sequence (DNA): TGTGCCAGCAGCTTAGAGGTGTCGCTGCCAGAGACCCAGTACTTC.

The CDR3 loop is CASSFPGTANQPQHF. CDR3 in DNA: TGTGCCAGCAGTTTTCCCGGGACAGCCAATCAGCCCCAGCATTTT. The gene calls are TRBV28 and TRBJ1-5; TRBD1 agrees at 7 bases. Germline CDR1 MDHEN, CDR2 SYDVKM. This CDR3 contains 15 residues. V trimming: 3 bases; J trimming: 3 bases; junction bases outside the gene matches: 5.

The gene calls are TRBV5-4 and TRBJ1-3; D remains unclear. The CDR3 has 16 amino acids. The V gene's germline CDR1 is SGHNT and CDR2 YYREEE (reference sequence). The V gene lost 4 bases and the J gene lost 8 bases, with 22 bases spanning the gap. In nucleotides, the CDR3 is TGTGCCAGCAGCGCGGGCCTTGACTTGGGGTTCGACACCATATATTTT. Translating gives CASSAGLDLGFDTIYF.

The genes are TRBV7-9 and TRBJ2-1; 13 bases fit TRBD2. CDR3 length equals 15 residues. Germline loops: CDR1 SEHNR, CDR2 FQNEAQ (reference sequence). Germline trimming cut 5 bases from V and 9 bases from J; bases unmatched to any gene: 7. CDR3 protein: CASSPGLAGLGEQFF. The CDR3 nucleotides read TGTGCCAGCAGCCCGGGACTAGCGGGATTAGGTGAGCAGTTCTTC.

The chain links TRBV27 to TRBJ2-7; D ambiguous. The germline V gene encodes CDR1 MNHEY and CDR2 SMNVEV (reference sequence). Trimming took off 6 bases at V and 7 bases at J, with 10 bases between the two ends. The CDR3 spans 11 residues. The CDR3 sequence is CASSSSGEQYF. In nucleotides, the CDR3 is TGTGCCAGCAGCTCCTCCGGGGAGCAGTACTTC.

This clone has only one observation. The chain carries TRBV19 and TRBJ1-4, with a possible D match to TRBD1 (5 bases). The CDR3 is 15 amino acids. V was shortened by 3 bases and J by 7 bases, with 15 bases between the two germline ends. The germline CDR1 and CDR2 sequences are LNHDA and SQIVND (reference sequence). DNA for the CDR3: TGTGCCAGTAGTATGGGGGGATTATCGATTGAAAAACTGTTTTTT. Its translation: CASSMGGLSIEKLFF.

The rearrangement uses TRBV19 and TRBJ1-4, with a tentative D call TRBD1 (6 bases). The germline V gene encodes CDR1 LNHDA and CDR2 SQIVND (reference sequence). Trimming cost V 0 bases and J 0 bases, with 11 bases left between them. The CDR3 loop spans 17 amino acids. CDR3 DNA: TGTGCCAGTAGTATAGAAGGGGGGTACGCAACTAATGAAAAACTGTTTTTT. Translated, it gives CASSIEGGYATNEKLFF. The full variable domain, with the rest looked up from reference TRBV19 and TRBJ1-4, is DGGITQSPKYLFRKEGQNVTLSCEQNLNHDAMYWYRQDPGQGLRLIYYSQIVNDFQKGDIAEGYSVSREKKESFPLTVTSAQKNPTAFYLCASSIEGGYATNEKLFFGSGTQLSVL.

J is TRBJ2-7 and V is TRBV19; 9 bases fit TRBD1. This CDR3 region has 16 residues. The junction had 13 bases not matched to a gene; V was cut back by 5 bases and J by 5 bases. CDR1 LNHDA and CDR2 SQIVND come from the germline V gene (reference sequence). CDR3 coding DNA: TGTGCCAGTAGTTTTCCGACCGGGACAGGGCGAAACGAGCAGTACTTC. It translates to CASSFPTGTGRNEQYF.

This clone was observed a single time. V is TRBV7-2 and J is TRBJ1-3; D is undetermined. Germline V gene sequence: CDR1 SGHTA, CDR2 FQGNSA. With 1 base removed from V and 5 bases from J, the gap between germline ends came to 15 bases. The CDR3 sequence is 16 residues long. DNA for the CDR3: TGTGCCAGCAGCTTAGATGGGTTCTTAAACCGAAACACCATATATTTT. Protein product: CASSLDGFLNRNTIYF.

The CDR3 nucleotides are TGTGCCAGCAGCCTGGACAAGCAAGAGCAGTACTTC. Amino acids: CASSLDKQEQYF. This sequence joins TRBV3-1 (or the pseudogene TRBV3-2) and TRBJ2-7; D is possibly TRBD1 (5 bases). The CDR3 consists of 12 residues. Germline values: CDR1 LGHDT, CDR2 YNNKEL (reference sequence). Trimming left V 4 bases short and J 7 bases short, with 11 bases between.

The chain joins TRBV6-6 to TRBJ2-7; either TRBD1 or TRBD2 may fit D (6 bases each). This CDR3 has 16 residues. CDR1 MNHNY and CDR2 SVGAGI come from the germline V gene (reference sequence). V lost 0 bases, J lost 2 bases, and 14 bases lay in between. Here the CDR3 DNA reads TGTGCCAGCAGTTACTCCGGGGGCAGGGTGACCTACGAGCAGTACTTC. Protein product: CASSYSGGRVTYEQYF.

V is TRBV2 and J is TRBJ2-3; a weak D match, TRBD2 (7 bases). Germline assignment: CDR1 SNHLY and CDR2 FYNNEI. CDR3 length: 10 residues. V was pared by 8 bases and J by 10 bases, with 10 bases between. The CDR3 bases are TGTGCCAGCCGGGGGGCTCCGCAGTATTTT. It codes for CASRGAPQYF.

There are a few counts of this clone. The CDR3 nucleotides are TGTGCCAGCAGTGCGGGACTAATCTACGAGCAGTACTTC. This sequence encodes CASSAGLIYEQYF. The gene calls are TRBV27 and TRBJ2-7, with TRBD2 matching 7 bases. The CDR3 consists of 13 residues. After removal of 5 bases from V and 3 bases from J, the junction contained 4 bases not matched to a gene. Germline V gene lookup returns CDR1 MNHEY and CDR2 SMNVEV (reference sequence).

In the case of this clone: Other DNA variants within this sample encode the same CDR3. The V gene is TRBV18, the J gene TRBJ1-2; TRBD1 matches at 8 bases. The CDR3 length is 14 residues. The junction had 1 base not matched to a gene; V was cut back by 2 bases and J by 2 bases. CDR1 and CDR2 (germline): KGHSH, LQKENI. The CDR3 region is CASSPGTGNYGYTF. CDR3 in DNA: TGTGCCAGCTCACCAGGGACAGGAAACTATGGCTACACCTTC.

J is TRBJ2-3 and V is TRBV5-6; TRBD2 matches at 9 bases. Germline trimming cut 2 bases from V and 2 bases from J; bases unmatched to any gene: 3. The CDR3 consists of 15 residues. Per the germline V gene, CDR1 is SGHDT and CDR2 is YYEEEE. The CDR3: CASSFVAGATDTQYF. The CDR3 nucleotides read TGTGCCAGCAGCTTCGTAGCGGGAGCCACAGATACGCAGTATTTT.

A few counts support this clone. This chain joins TRBV7-2 and TRBJ2-2; no firm D call. The CDR3 is made up of 13 amino acids. Germline V gene sequence: CDR1 SGHTA, CDR2 FQGNSA. The V end was cut by 5 bases, the J end by 7 bases, with 11 bases between. The CDR3 DNA reads TGTGCCAGCAGCACCCGACCAGACGGGGAGCTGTTTTTT. It is translated as CASSTRPDGELFF.

The chain has TRBV11-3 and TRBJ2-3; 8 positions agree with TRBD1. This CDR3 has 17 amino acids. The V and J ends lost 5 bases and 6 bases, in that order; junction bases with no gene match: 16. The germline gives CDR1 SGHNT, CDR2 YENEEA. CDR3 DNA: TGTGCCAGCAGCGCAACTTTCGGGACAGGTCCATCGGATACGCAGTATTTT. It is translated as CASSATFGTGPSDTQYF.

This clone is a singleton in its sample. CDR3 region: CASSIRGGTEAFF. The CDR3 DNA follows: TGTGCCAGTAGTATCAGGGGAGGCACTGAAGCTTTCTTT. The chain recombines TRBV19 with TRBJ1-1, with a weak D call TRBD1 (6 bases). CDR3 length: 13 residues. Germline V gene lookup returns CDR1 LNHDA and CDR2 SQIVND (reference sequence). With 3 bases removed from V and 4 bases from J, the gap between germline ends came to 9 bases.

This chain uses TRBV7-9 with TRBJ1-2; 9 positions match TRBD1. Germline-derived CDR1 and CDR2 are SEHNR and FQNEAQ (reference sequence). The CDR3 is made up of 16 amino acids. With 2 bases clipped from V and 6 bases from J, the junction kept 10 bases outside the gene matches. Here the CDR3 reads CASSLIETGGVDGYTF. In nucleotides, the CDR3 is TGTGCCAGCAGCTTAATCGAAACAGGGGGCGTTGATGGCTACACCTTC.

In this sample, this clone turned up once. The V call is TRBV18, the J call TRBJ1-6, with 8 bases fitting TRBD1. Per germline, CDR1 KGHSH and CDR2 LQKENI. V gave up 6 bases and J gave up 7 bases; unmatched junction bases: 14. The CDR3 has 17 residues. The CDR3 reads CASSPNQGALGNSPLHF. Written as DNA, the CDR3 is TGTGCCAGCTCGCCAAACCAGGGGGCTTTGGGGAATTCACCCCTCCACTTT. Variable domain in full (rest from reference TRBV18 and TRBJ1-6): NAGVMQNPRHLVRRRGQEARLRCSPMKGHSHVYWYRQLPEEGLKFMVYLQKENIIDESGMPKERFSAEFPKEGPSILRIQQVVRGDSAAYFCASSPNQGALGNSPLHFGNGTRLTVT.

The V call is TRBV5-6, the J call TRBJ1-1; D ambiguous. V was shortened by 1 base and J by 0 bases, with 7 bases between the two germline ends. From germline, CDR1 is SGHDT and CDR2 YYEEEE. This CDR3 contains 14 residues. The CDR3 is CASSLNWMNTEAFF. The CDR3 region has the DNA TGTGCCAGCAGCTTGAATTGGATGAACACTGAAGCTTTCTTT.

V and J are TRBV28 and TRBJ2-7; 7 positions agree with TRBD1. In germline, CDR1 is MDHEN, CDR2 SYDVKM. The trim removed 4 bases at V and 2 bases at J, leaving 5 bases unmatched. This CDR3 contains 14 residues. CDR3 DNA: TGTGCCAGCAGTTACCGGGACAGACCCTACGAGCAGTACTTC. Encoded protein: CASSYRDRPYEQYF.

This chain joins TRBV14 and TRBJ1-1, with D unclear. CDR3 length: 12 amino acids. Germline assignment: CDR1 SGHDN and CDR2 FVKESK. V was trimmed by 3 bases and J by 5 bases, leaving 7 bases between them. The DNA of the CDR3 is TGTGCCAGCAGCCACTCGCGTACTGAAGCTTTCTTT. Translating gives CASSHSRTEAFF.

This rearrangement joins TRBV30 to TRBJ1-1; unclear D gene. Germline V gene data show CDR1 as GTSNPN and CDR2 as SVGIG (reference sequence). The V end lost 0 bases, the J end lost 5 bases, and 13 bases lay between the germline ends. The CDR3 loop spans 14 amino acids. The CDR3 sequence: CAWSVALTMTEAFF. The CDR3 DNA reads as TGTGCCTGGAGTGTAGCCCTCACGATGACTGAAGCTTTCTTT.

The count of this clone is one. V usage is TRBV7-9 and J usage is TRBJ2-3; perhaps D is TRBD1 or TRBD2 (5 bases each). Per germline, CDR1 SEHNR and CDR2 FQNEAQ (reference sequence). V lost 3 bases and J 4 bases, leaving 11 bases between the germline ends. The length of the CDR3 is 14 residues. The CDR3 loop is CASSFRERSDTQYF. For the CDR3, the DNA is TGTGCCAGCAGCTTCAGGGAGCGATCAGATACGCAGTATTTT.

J is TRBJ2-6 and V is TRBV10-3; D unresolved. Trimming took off 4 bases at V and 0 bases at J, with 4 bases between the two ends. This CDR3 spans 14 amino acids. Germline V CDR1 and CDR2: ENHRY, SYGVKD. CDR3 DNA sequence: TGTGCCATCAGTGGGAGCTCTGGGGCCAACGTCCTGACTTTC. Translated: CAISGSSGANVLTF.

This chain links TRBV7-2 with TRBJ2-1, with TRBD1 matching 7 bases. The CDR3 covers 12 residues. The J segment lost 8 bases and the V segment lost 5 bases, leaving 3 bases of the junction unmatched. CDR1 and CDR2 (germline): SGHTA, FQGNSA. CDR3 in amino acids: CASSVQGDEQFF. In nucleotides, the CDR3 is TGTGCCAGCAGCGTCCAGGGGGATGAGCAGTTCTTC.

The J gene is TRBJ2-5, the V gene TRBV14; D gene uncertain. V was shortened by 3 bases and J by 5 bases, with 10 bases between the two germline ends. Per the germline V gene, CDR1 is SGHDN and CDR2 is FVKESK. The CDR3 sequence is 13 residues long. The CDR3 nucleotides read TGTGCCAGCAGCCAGGGTTCCATCGAGACCCAGTACTTC. It specifies CASSQGSIETQYF.